These T cell receptor beta chains were read from a single sample in a study of CD8+ T cells in alopecia areata. Profiling relied on immunoSEQ multiplex PCR, and the TCRdb table lists in-frame clones only, not all of them. Of 110,000 to 150,000 clones in the sample, about three fifths were seen once. Sequenced material: CD8+ T cells sorted from blood. These receptors were taken from a human donor in good health. Each CDR3 is given without its conserved first and last residue. The order of the fields is V gene, CDR3 protein.

TRBV5-1,ASSLGQGATGELF
TRBV2,ASSQDPSMNTEAF
TRBV5-1,ASSELAGVVSEQY
TRBV20-1,SADDSYEQY
TRBV2,ASSVQGAREQF
TRBV29-1,SVVGGNEKLF
TRBV28,ASSPIGSNNEQF
TRBV29-1,SVPKLESYGYT
TRBV28,ASSLIVKGTQY
TRBV27,ASSLYRTGIGEQY
TRBV29-1,SVEGRGNTIY
TRBV29-1,SVNGLAGYYNEQF
TRBV9,ASSVGGSGSKQF
TRBV9,ASSVEARRGNYGYT
TRBV11-2,ASSSLAGESTDTQY
TRBV7-2,ASSLNSYEQY
TRBV5-1,ASSYRDRGTDTQY
TRBV29-1,SVATGTGGYT
TRBV27,ASGAGTSGRREQF
TRBV2,ASNLGGNEQF
TRBV29-1,SVAETTYEQY
TRBV11-2,ASSLGPRQGDEQF
TRBV25-1,ASSASSAGNQPQH
TRBV14,ASSRARNEQY
TRBV5-6,ASSRVHYEQY
TRBV5-1,ASSSWYGNEQF
TRBV29-1,SVEAGRGYEQY
TRBV29-1,SVESIRAEAF
TRBV6-5,ATKDREHYEQY
TRBV1,TSSQGQPGETQY
TRBV9,ASSVLPLQYAFSGANVLT
TRBV7-2,ASSLVHVLAGTDTQY
TRBV6-5,ASSYHEGGGTEAF
TRBV28,ASSNDREVTDTQY
TRBV30,AWSADRLDEQY
TRBV6-5,ASSYSMAGKGGEQF
TRBV5-1,ASSVTSGSLETQY
TRBV29-1,SVSTRSSQF
TRBV7-9,ASSLAGSYEQY
TRBV30,AWIPEGKLAKNIQY